Described below is a single T cell receptor beta chain sequence and its context. Its binding antigen is unknown. The library was generated by bulk RNA-seq. The TruSeq Stranded RNA sample prep kit was used to generate libraries of poly-A-enriched mRNA from an input of about 0.98 ug total RNA. Paired-end sequencing was performed on a HiSeq 2500, with each sample sequenced in triplicate. A read length of 125 nucleotides per mate was used for RNA-seq. For the original study's pipeline: After trimming, reads were aligned to hg38 using STAR v2.7, and quality control was handled by FASTQC, RSeQC and multiqc. Salmon 0.14.1 was used to quantify gene expression levels as transcripts per million (TPM). The results of principal component analysis suggested that neither trial, library batch, sequencing batch, treatment regimen nor sex drove the transcriptomic profiles. TCRdb reprocessed the reads and lists each CDR3 protein sequence as a single entry, with no DNA. The V and J calls and clone size are TCRdb's, not the authors'. This sample lists 700 to 800 distinct CDR3 sequences; 95% to 98% were detected once. The ten largest account for 3.3% of the sample.

Measured from the cysteine to the phenylalanine, the CDR3 is 15 residues long. DNA was not recorded. Taken from the germline V gene, the CDR1 and CDR2 loops are KGHSH and LQKENI. This sample is drawn from a study of alternative splicing in chronic myeloid leukemia remission (dated by TCRdb to about 2020). Describing the broader study: Peripheral blood from chronic-phase CML patients at diagnosis and remission was profiled by RNA sequencing and compared with healthy donors. The RESIST (imatinib), ENESTxtnd (nilotinib) and PINNACLE (nilotinib plus pegylated interferon) trials supplied roughly 10 diagnostic specimens along with matched remission specimens. Total RNA was extracted with Trizol from peripheral blood mononuclear cells of diagnosis, remission and control samples. Female/male counts of 11/5 were recorded for diagnosis samples, 8/3 for remission samples and 2/4 for controls. Nine CML samples, seven diagnostic and two matched remission, came from the French Persistem study. The median age was around 50 years at diagnosis, 56 to 70 at remission and more than 35 for the healthy controls. Total leukocytes from peripheral blood collected in EDTA were used as the trial diagnostic specimens. General study outcomes and caveats: Blood cell composition at remission was reconfigured to resemble lymphoid cell-enriched normal controls. Strong differences in blood cell composition were observed between timepoints, with a shift from myeloid progenitor enrichment at diagnosis to mature lymphoid enrichment at remission.

The time point tag for this specimen amounts to: chronic-phase CML before TKI therapy (screening/day 1). Sixteen CML patients made up the patient cohort, and matched post-remission samples were obtained for some of these patients. The chain links TRBV18 with TRBJ1-4. This receptor was identified in an adult with chronic myeloid leukemia. The source was PBMCs or total blood leukocytes (not recorded which), collected at diagnosis. The CDR3 is CASSPLAGLNEKLFF.